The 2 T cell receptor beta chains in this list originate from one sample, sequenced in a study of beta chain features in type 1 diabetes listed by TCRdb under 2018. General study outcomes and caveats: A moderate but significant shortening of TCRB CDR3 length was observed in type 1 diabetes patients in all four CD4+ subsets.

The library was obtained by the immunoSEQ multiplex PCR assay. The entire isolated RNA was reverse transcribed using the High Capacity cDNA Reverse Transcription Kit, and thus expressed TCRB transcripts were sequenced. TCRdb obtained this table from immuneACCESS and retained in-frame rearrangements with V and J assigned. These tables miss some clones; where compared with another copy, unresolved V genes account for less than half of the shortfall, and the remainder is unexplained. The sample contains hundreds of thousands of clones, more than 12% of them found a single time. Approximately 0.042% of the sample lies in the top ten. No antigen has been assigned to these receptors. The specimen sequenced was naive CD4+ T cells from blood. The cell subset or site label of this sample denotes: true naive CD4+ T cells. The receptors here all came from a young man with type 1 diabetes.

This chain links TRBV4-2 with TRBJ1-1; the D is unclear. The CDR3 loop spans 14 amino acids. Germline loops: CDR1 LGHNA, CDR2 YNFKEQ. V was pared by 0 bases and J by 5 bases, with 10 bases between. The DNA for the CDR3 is TGTGCCAGCAGCCAAGATCGGTCGAAGACTGAAGCTTTCTTT. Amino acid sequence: CASSQDRSKTEAFF.

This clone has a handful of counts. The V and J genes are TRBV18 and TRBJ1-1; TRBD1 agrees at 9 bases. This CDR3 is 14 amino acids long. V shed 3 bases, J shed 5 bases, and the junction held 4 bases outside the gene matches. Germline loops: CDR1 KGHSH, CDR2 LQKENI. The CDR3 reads CASSPGTGPTEAFF. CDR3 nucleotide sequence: TGTGCCAGCTCACCGGGGACAGGGCCTACTGAAGCTTTCTTT.